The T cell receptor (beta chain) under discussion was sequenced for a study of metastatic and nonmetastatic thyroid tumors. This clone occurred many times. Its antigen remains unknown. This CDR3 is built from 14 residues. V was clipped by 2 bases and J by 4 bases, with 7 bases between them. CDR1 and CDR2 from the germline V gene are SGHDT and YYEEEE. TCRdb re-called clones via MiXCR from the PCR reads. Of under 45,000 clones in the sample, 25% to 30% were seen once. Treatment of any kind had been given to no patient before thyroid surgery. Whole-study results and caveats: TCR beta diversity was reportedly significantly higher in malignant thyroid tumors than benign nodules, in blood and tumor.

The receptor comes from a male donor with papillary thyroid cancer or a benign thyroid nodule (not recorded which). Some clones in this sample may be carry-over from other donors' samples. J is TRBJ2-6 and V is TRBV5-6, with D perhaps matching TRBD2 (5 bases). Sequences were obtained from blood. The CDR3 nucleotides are TGTGCCAGCAGCTTCCCGGGGGGGGCCAACGTCCTGACTTTC. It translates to CASSFPGGANVLTF.